Presented here are 30 T cell receptor beta chains from one specimen sequenced in a study of T cells after posttransplantation cyclophosphamide. Treatment was busulfan-fludarabine conditioning, a marrow graft, and cyclophosphamide on days +3 and +4. Method: immunoSEQ multiplex PCR; TCRdb's copy keeps in-frame clones and lacks some. The specimen gives some 10,000 clones without singletons; the ten biggest hold approximately 15%. Material: PBMCs, obtained after allogeneic stem cell transplant with posttransplant cyclophosphamide. Receptors were obtained from a female patient in her thirties or forties who received an allogeneic stem cell transplant from a related donor, was CMV-positive, and had no GVHD. Some T cells may be graft donor cells.

This clone was found many times. This chain links TRBV30 with TRBJ1-5, with TRBD1 identical over 7 bases. This CDR3 is built from 17 residues. V lost 3 bases to trimming and J lost 0 bases; unmatched junction nucleotides: 11. The germline V gene has CDR1 GTSNPN and CDR2 SVGIG (reference sequence). The chain's CDR3 is CAWSVDRVRSSNQPQHF. The CDR3 DNA follows: TGTGCCTGGAGCGTAGACAGGGTCCGGAGTAGCAATCAGCCCCAGCATTTT.

This clone appeared many times. The chain employs TRBV9 and TRBJ1-2; weak D call: TRBD1 (6 bases). Germline assignment: CDR1 SGDLS and CDR2 YYNGEE. Trimming removed 4 bases at V and 2 bases at J, with 15 bases between. The CDR3 has 15 residues. The CDR3 is CASSINREVNYGYTF. In nucleotides, the CDR3 is TGTGCCAGCAGCATTAACAGGGAAGTGAACTATGGCTACACCTTC.

This clone was counted ten times or more. The chain joins TRBV11-2 to TRBJ2-3; 9 bases align to TRBD2. The V gene end was trimmed by 1 base and the J gene end by 3 bases; junction bases not matched to a gene: 5. CDR3 length: 16 amino acids. Germline loops: CDR1 SGHAT, CDR2 FQNNGV. CDR3 residues: CASSLGAGGPTDTQYF. DNA for the CDR3: TGTGCCAGCAGCTTAGGGGCGGGGGGGCCAACAGATACGCAGTATTTT.

This clone was seen ten or more times. The CDR3 region has the DNA TGTGCCAGCAGTGAATCCGGCGGACTGCGGGCCAAAAACATTCAGTACTTC. It yields the protein CASSESGGLRAKNIQYF. V is TRBV6-1 and J is TRBJ2-4; possible D gene TRBD2, 5 bases. V lost 2 bases, J lost 1 base, and 15 bases lay in between. This CDR3 spans 17 amino acids. CDR1 and CDR2 from the germline V gene are MNHNS and SASEGT.

This clone came up many times. J is TRBJ1-2 and V is TRBV7-9; D gene ambiguous. Trimming cost V 5 bases and J 6 bases, with 16 bases left between them. Germline V gene lookup returns CDR1 SEHNR and CDR2 FQNEAQ (reference sequence). The CDR3 covers 14 residues. CDR3 in amino acids: CASSLPSAGNGYTF. The DNA for the CDR3 is TGTGCCAGCAGCCTCCCCAGTGCGGGAAATGGCTACACCTTC.

This clone was counted ten times or more. This sequence joins TRBV4-2 and TRBJ2-7, with TRBD2 identical over 9 bases. Germline CDR1 is LGHNA and CDR2 is YNFKEQ. This CDR3 region has 14 residues. J lost 7 bases, V lost 4 bases, and 8 bases had no gene match. Here the CDR3 DNA reads TGTGCCAGCAGCCCTCGAGGAAGCGGGGGGGAGCAGTACTTC. Translating it yields CASSPRGSGGEQYF.

This clone has at least ten counts. The chain combines TRBV4-1 with TRBJ2-7; 8 bases match TRBD1. J gave up 2 bases and V 4 bases, and 4 bases lay outside the gene matches. There are 14 residues in the CDR3. CDR1 and CDR2 from the germline V gene are MGHRA and YSYEKL. The CDR3 sequence: CASSPRTGTYEQYF. CDR3 DNA sequence: TGCGCCAGCAGCCCCCGGACAGGGACCTACGAGCAGTACTTC.

This clone was picked up many times. This chain uses TRBV21-1 with TRBJ1-5; TRBD1, the table's D call, was not compared with the DNA. TRBV21-1 is reported as a pseudogene. The CDR3 sequence is 13 residues long. CDR3 protein: CASGKTGDQPQHF. CDR3 in DNA: TGTGCCAGCGGTAAGACAGGGGATCAGCCCCAGCATTTT.

This clone occurred many times. The chain uses TRBV9 and TRBJ1-3, with D maybe TRBD1 (5 bases). There are 14 residues in the CDR3. Trimming removed 4 bases at V and 7 bases at J, with 15 bases between. Per germline, CDR1 SGDLS and CDR2 YYNGEE. The CDR3 bases are TGTGCCAGCAGCCTATCGACTGGGGGGAACACCATATATTTT. It translates to CASSLSTGGNTIYF.

This clone was picked up many times. The chain combines TRBV4-1 with TRBJ2-3; 10 nucleotides agree with TRBD1. The CDR3 loop spans 17 amino acids. Losses at the gene ends were 2 bases for V and 3 bases for J; bases not matched to a gene: 8. CDR1 and CDR2 from the germline V gene are MGHRA and YSYEKL. The CDR3 sequence is CASSQPTGGRKTDTQYF. CDR3 in DNA: TGCGCCAGCAGCCAACCGACAGGGGGCAGAAAGACAGATACGCAGTATTTT.

This clone has a count of ten or more. The chain joins TRBV5-8 to TRBJ1-3; D ambiguous. Germline-derived CDR1 and CDR2 are SGHTS and YDEGEE. Trimming removed 7 bases at V and 0 bases at J, with 11 bases between. The CDR3 is 14 residues long. CDR3 in DNA: TGTGCCAGCGGAAATGAGGACTCTGGAAACACCATATATTTT. This gives the protein CASGNEDSGNTIYF. Full variable domain (outside the CDR3, taken from reference TRBV5-8 and TRBJ1-3): EAGVTQSPTHLIKTRGQQATLRCSPISGHTSVYWYQQALGLGLQFLLWYDEGEERNRGNFPPRFSGRQFPNYSSELNVNALELEDSALYLCASGNEDSGNTIYFGEGSWLTVV.

This clone was seen repeatedly, ten times or more. The chain carries TRBV4-1 and TRBJ2-1; tentatively, D is TRBD2 (7 bases). V was shortened by 4 bases and J by 3 bases, with 10 bases between the two germline ends. From germline, CDR1 is MGHRA and CDR2 YSYEKL. The CDR3 totals 14 residues. The CDR3 is CASSRGGHYNEQFF. The CDR3 DNA reads TGCGCCAGCAGCCGGGGGGGACACTACAATGAGCAGTTCTTC.

The sample holds many counts of this clone. The gene calls are TRBV6-5 and TRBJ1-1, with a possible D match to TRBD1 (5 bases). Germline values: CDR1 MNHEY, CDR2 SVGAGI. The CDR3 loop spans 14 amino acids. The V end lost 4 bases, the J end lost 3 bases, and 12 bases lay between the germline ends. The CDR3 region is CASSWGGWDTEAFF. The DNA for the CDR3 is TGTGCCAGCAGTTGGGGGGGTTGGGACACTGAAGCTTTCTTT.

This clone came up many times. CDR3 region: CASSLGQSDNEQFF. In DNA, the CDR3 is TGTGCCAGCAGCTTGGGACAGTCGGACAATGAGCAGTTCTTC. The chain has TRBV5-8 and TRBJ2-1; maybe TRBD1 (5 bases). V was cut by 0 bases and J by 5 bases, with 9 bases left in between. CDR3 size: 14 residues. CDR1 SGHTS and CDR2 YDEGEE come from the germline V gene.

This clone is deemed medium-sized. The chain joins TRBV9 to TRBJ1-5; 8 bases match TRBD1. Germline V gene lookup returns CDR1 SGDLS and CDR2 YYNGEE. The CDR3 is made up of 16 amino acids. V shed 3 bases and J 2 bases; nucleotides not matched to a gene: 7. CDR3 in amino acids: CASSEATGDGNQPQHF. CDR3 nucleotides: TGTGCCAGCAGCGAGGCGACAGGGGATGGCAATCAGCCCCAGCATTTT.

In its sample, this clone was seen many times. The chain employs TRBV5-1 and TRBJ1-4; maybe TRBD1 (5 bases). The germline CDR1 and CDR2 sequences are SGHRS and YFSETQ. The CDR3 totals 15 residues. Trimming shortened V by 0 bases and J by 7 bases, and 13 bases separated the two germline ends. CDR3 nucleotides: TGCGCCAGCAGCTTGGCTCTCAGGGCTGGTGAAAAACTGTTTTTT. Encoded protein: CASSLALRAGEKLFF.

This clone was recorded a few times. This likely traces to a read error, being one base from a far larger clone. The V gene is TRBV18, the J gene TRBJ2-7; D call uncertain. Trimming took off 3 bases at V and 0 bases at J, with 6 bases between the two ends. Germline V gene data show CDR1 as KGHSH and CDR2 as LQKENI. The CDR3 runs 13 residues. The CDR3 sequence is CASSPINSYEQYF. The CDR3 bases are TGTGCCAGCTCACCTATAAACTCCTACGAGCAGTACTTC.

This clone was observed a few times. CDR3 protein: CASSLILAVGIQWETQYF. Here the CDR3 DNA reads TGTGCCAGCAGCTTAATACTAGCGGTTGGGATTCAATGGGAGACCCAGTACTTC. The genes are TRBV7-6 and TRBJ2-5; TRBD2 matches 8 bases. Germline V CDR1 and CDR2: SGHVS, FNYEAQ. V lost 2 bases and J lost 5; bases outside the gene matches: 16. The CDR3 extends over 18 amino acids.

This clone came up many times. V gene TRBV28 combines with J gene TRBJ1-2, with TRBD1 matching 10 bases. Germline CDR1 is MDHEN and CDR2 is SYDVKM. The CDR3 is 15 residues long. Trimming took 4 bases from V and 9 from J; bases not matched to a gene: 11. The CDR3 coding sequence is TGTGCCAGCAGTTCCCGAAAGACAGGGGGCTGGCGCTACACCTTC. It codes for CASSSRKTGGWRYTF.

This clone was detected ten times or more. The rearrangement uses TRBV19 and TRBJ1-5; D may be TRBD1 (6 bases). The germline gives CDR1 LNHDA, CDR2 SQIVND (reference sequence). The ends were cut back, 5 bases at V and 6 bases at J, with 17 bases in the middle. This CDR3 contains 15 residues. In DNA, the CDR3 is TGTGCCAGTAGTCTGGGACCAGGGGTGGTTCAGCCCCAGCATTTT. Its translation is CASSLGPGVVQPQHF.

This clone was recorded at least ten times. This chain links TRBV11-2 with TRBJ2-7; perhaps TRBD1 as D (6 bases). Per germline, CDR1 SGHAT and CDR2 FQNNGV. The V end lost 5 bases, the J end lost 5 bases, and 10 bases lay between the germline ends. The CDR3 runs 12 residues. The CDR3 is CASSPGQNEQYF. CDR3 sequence (DNA): TGTGCCAGCAGCCCTGGACAGAACGAGCAGTACTTC.

This clone was observed at least ten times. The J gene is TRBJ2-1, the V gene TRBV9, with 9 bases aligning to TRBD2. The CDR3 runs 16 residues. The V gene's germline CDR1 is SGDLS and CDR2 YYNGEE. The V and J ends lost 4 bases and 7 bases, in that order; junction bases with no gene match: 12. The CDR3 nucleotides read TGTGCCAGCAGCTCCCAGGGGACTAGCAAAGGGAATGAGCAGTTCTTC. It yields the protein CASSSQGTSKGNEQFF. The complete variable domain, with remaining parts taken from reference TRBV9 and TRBJ2-1, reads DSGVTQTPKHLITATGQRVTLRCSPRSGDLSVYWYQQSLDQGLQFLIQYYNGEERAKGNILERFSAQQFPDLHSELNLSSLELGDSALYFCASSSQGTSKGNEQFFGPGTRLTVL.

This clone appeared many times. CDR3 sequence reads: CASSSGYNSYNEQFF. In DNA form, the CDR3 reads TGTGCCAGCAGTTCAGGGTATAACTCGTACAATGAGCAGTTCTTC. The chain employs TRBV27 and TRBJ2-1; TRBD1 is a possible D gene (5 bases). The ends were cut back, 4 bases at V and 4 bases at J, with 14 bases in the middle. Germline lookup yields CDR1 MNHEY and CDR2 SMNVEV (reference sequence). This CDR3 is built from 15 residues.

This clone was detected ten times or more. V usage is TRBV2 and J usage is TRBJ1-2, with 8 bases matching TRBD1. Germline assignment: CDR1 SNHLY and CDR2 FYNNEI. With V trimmed by 6 bases and J by 4 bases, 7 bases remained unmatched. This CDR3 spans 14 amino acids. In nucleotides, the CDR3 is TGTGCCAGCAGCGTCAGGGGGCTTAGCTATGGCTACACCTTC. This encodes CASSVRGLSYGYTF.

Judged by abundance, this clone is medium-sized (0.01 to 0.1%). The chain uses TRBV10-1 and TRBJ2-7, with 15 positions matching TRBD2. The germline gives CDR1 WNHNN, CDR2 SYGVQD (reference sequence). Trimming removed 4 bases from V and 1 base from J; junction bases left unmatched: 5. The CDR3 sequence is 17 residues long. Here the CDR3 reads CASSAGTSGRISYEQYF. The CDR3 region has the DNA TGCGCCAGCAGTGCCGGGACTAGCGGGAGGATTTCCTACGAGCAGTACTTC.

This clone has a count of ten or more. V is TRBV5-1 and J is TRBJ1-4, with TRBD1 identical over 10 bases. With V trimmed by 2 bases and J by 5 bases, 3 bases remained unmatched. The CDR3 runs to 15 residues. Germline CDR1 SGHRS, CDR2 YFSETQ. The CDR3 bases are TGCGCCAGCAGCTTAAGACAGGGGGCGAATGAAAAACTGTTTTTT. Protein: CASSLRQGANEKLFF.

This clone was seen many times. The chain uses TRBV18 and TRBJ2-2; a possible D gene is TRBD2 (6 bases). V dropped 4 bases and J dropped 5 bases, with 14 bases sitting between them. CDR3 length equals 15 residues. CDR1 and CDR2 from the germline V gene are KGHSH and LQKENI. CDR3 residues: CASSRLTSPTGELFF. The CDR3 region has the DNA TGTGCCAGCTCACGGCTCACTAGCCCGACCGGGGAGCTGTTTTTT.

This clone was seen ten or more times. The chain employs TRBV7-6 and TRBJ2-7, with a tentative D call TRBD1 (6 bases). This CDR3 comprises 14 residues. V shed 1 base and J shed 6 bases, with 13 bases lying between them. Germline V gene sequence: CDR1 SGHVS, CDR2 FNYEAQ. CDR3 in amino acids: CASSLGYQGSEQYF. CDR3 DNA sequence: TGTGCCAGCAGCTTAGGATACCAGGGGTCCGAGCAGTACTTC. The full variable domain, with the rest looked up from reference TRBV7-6 and TRBJ2-7, is GAGVSQSPRYKVTKRGQDVALRCDPISGHVSLYWYRQALGQGPEFLTYFNYEAQQDKSGLPNDRFSAERPEGSISTLTIQRTEQRDSAMYRCASSLGYQGSEQYFGPGTRLTVT.

There are many counts of this clone. The chain links TRBV18 to TRBJ2-7; possibly TRBD1 for D (5 bases). Trimming took 4 bases from V and 6 from J, leaving 19 bases between them. Germline lookup yields CDR1 KGHSH and CDR2 LQKENI. CDR3 size: 15 residues. CDR3 in amino acids: CASSQSRETLLEQYF. Written as DNA, the CDR3 is TGTGCCAGCTCACAATCCAGGGAAACCCTCCTCGAGCAGTACTTC.

This clone was seen repeatedly, ten times or more. The chain combines TRBV10-1 with TRBJ1-1; TRBD1 is a possible D gene (5 bases). Germline V gene data show CDR1 as WNHNN and CDR2 as SYGVQD (reference sequence). The CDR3 loop spans 14 amino acids. The germline V and J ends were trimmed by 0 bases and 5 bases, with 10 bases remaining between them. The CDR3 protein is CASSESGRETEAFF. CDR3 DNA: TGCGCCAGCAGTGAGTCCGGCAGGGAAACTGAAGCTTTCTTT.